This T cell receptor beta chain was obtained from a study of regulatory T cells in long-lasting Graves disease. Study-wide context: Those Graves' patients who were newly diagnosed had been on antithyroid drugs under 3 months.

CDR1 and CDR2 from the germline V gene are MDHEN and SYDVKM. The length of the CDR3 is 20 residues. The V gene end was trimmed by 5 bases and the J gene end by 3 bases; junction bases not matched to a gene: 20. This clonotype was picked up many times. The time point denotes: newly diagnosed GD, antithyroid drugs for less than 3 months. After RNA was extracted from PBMCs, the TCR library was made from it. With iRepertoire HTBI primers and Arm-PCR of CDR3 regions, TCR beta libraries were built. TCRdb passed the multiplex PCR reads through MiXCR, listing each CDR3 protein once. The sample includes 250,000 to 400,000 distinct CDR3 sequences, 15% to 20% of them seen just once.

The sample here was peripheral blood mononuclear cells (PBMCs), taken at new diagnosis, from a patient treated with antithyroid drugs. This chain uses TRBV28 with TRBJ2-1; 9 bases align to TRBD1. The receptor comes from a female donor with Graves disease. The CDR3 DNA reads as TGTGCCAGCAGTCCCCGGGACAGGGTTTTGATCGCGGTAGGCTACAATGAGCAGTTCTTC. Translation: CASSPRDRVLIAVGYNEQFF.